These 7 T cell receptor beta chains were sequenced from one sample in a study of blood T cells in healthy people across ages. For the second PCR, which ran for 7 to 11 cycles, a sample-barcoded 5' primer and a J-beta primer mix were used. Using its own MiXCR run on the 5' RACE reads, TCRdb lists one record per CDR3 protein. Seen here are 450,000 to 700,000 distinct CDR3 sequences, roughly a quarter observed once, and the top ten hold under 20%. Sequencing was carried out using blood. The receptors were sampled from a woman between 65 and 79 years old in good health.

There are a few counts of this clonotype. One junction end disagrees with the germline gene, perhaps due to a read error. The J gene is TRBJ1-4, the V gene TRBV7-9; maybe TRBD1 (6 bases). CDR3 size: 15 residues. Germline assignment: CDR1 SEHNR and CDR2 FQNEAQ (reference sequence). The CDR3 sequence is CASTLPGHPAEKLFF. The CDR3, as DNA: TGTGCCAGCACCTTACCGGGACATCCAGCTGAAAAACTGTTTTTT.

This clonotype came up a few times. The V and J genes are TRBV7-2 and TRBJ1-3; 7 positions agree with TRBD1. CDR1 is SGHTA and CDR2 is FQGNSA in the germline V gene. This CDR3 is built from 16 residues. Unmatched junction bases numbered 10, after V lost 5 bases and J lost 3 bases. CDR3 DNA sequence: TGTGCCAGCAGCGCCTCCGGAACAGGGGATGGAAACACCATATATTTT. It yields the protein CASSASGTGDGNTIYF.

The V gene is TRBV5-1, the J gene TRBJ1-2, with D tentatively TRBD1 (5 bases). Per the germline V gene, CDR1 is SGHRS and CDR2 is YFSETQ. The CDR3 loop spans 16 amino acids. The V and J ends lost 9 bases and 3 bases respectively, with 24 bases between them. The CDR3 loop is CATKRGAGATYYGYTF. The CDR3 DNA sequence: TGCGCCACCAAAAGGGGAGCAGGCGCAACGTACTATGGCTACACCTTC.

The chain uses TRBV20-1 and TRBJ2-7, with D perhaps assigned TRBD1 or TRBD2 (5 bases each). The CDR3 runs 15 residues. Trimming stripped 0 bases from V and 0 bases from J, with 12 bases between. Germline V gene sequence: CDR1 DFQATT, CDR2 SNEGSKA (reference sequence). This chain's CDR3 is CSARDVNGASYEQYF. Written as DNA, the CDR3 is TGCAGTGCTAGAGATGTTAACGGGGCCTCCTACGAGCAGTACTTC.

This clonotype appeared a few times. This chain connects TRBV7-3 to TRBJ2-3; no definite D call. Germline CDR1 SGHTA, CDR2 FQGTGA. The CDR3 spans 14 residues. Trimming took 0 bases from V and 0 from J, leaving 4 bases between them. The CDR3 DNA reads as TGTGCCAGCAGCTTAACGACTAGCACAGATACGCAGTATTTT. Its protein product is CASSLTTSTDTQYF.

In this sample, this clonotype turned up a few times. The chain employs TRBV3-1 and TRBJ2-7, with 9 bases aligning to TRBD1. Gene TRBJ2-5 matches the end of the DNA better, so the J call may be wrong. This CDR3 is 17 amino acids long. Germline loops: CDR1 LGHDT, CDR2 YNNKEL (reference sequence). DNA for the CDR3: TGTGCCAGCAGCCAAGTCACAGGGGGCGCAAGAATGGAGACCCAGTACTTC. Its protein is CASSQVTGGARMETQYF.

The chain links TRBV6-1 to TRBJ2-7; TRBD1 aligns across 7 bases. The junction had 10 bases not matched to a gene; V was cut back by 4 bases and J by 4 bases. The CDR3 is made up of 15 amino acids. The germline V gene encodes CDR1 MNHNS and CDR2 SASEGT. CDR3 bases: TGTGCCAGCAGTGTAAGACCGGGACAGAGTTACGAGCAGTACTTC. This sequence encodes CASSVRPGQSYEQYF.